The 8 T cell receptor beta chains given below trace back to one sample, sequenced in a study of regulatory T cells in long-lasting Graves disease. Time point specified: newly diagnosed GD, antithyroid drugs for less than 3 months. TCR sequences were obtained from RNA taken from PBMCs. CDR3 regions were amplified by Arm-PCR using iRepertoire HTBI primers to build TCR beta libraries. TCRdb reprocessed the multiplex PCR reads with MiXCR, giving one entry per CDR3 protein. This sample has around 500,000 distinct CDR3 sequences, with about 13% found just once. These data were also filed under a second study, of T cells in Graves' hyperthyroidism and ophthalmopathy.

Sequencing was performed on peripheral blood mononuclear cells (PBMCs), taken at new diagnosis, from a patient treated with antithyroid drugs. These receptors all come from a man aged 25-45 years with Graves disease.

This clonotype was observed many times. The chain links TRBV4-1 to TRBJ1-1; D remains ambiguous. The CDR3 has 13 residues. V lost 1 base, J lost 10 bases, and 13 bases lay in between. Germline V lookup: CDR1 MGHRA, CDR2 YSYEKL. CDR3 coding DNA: TGCGCCAGCAGCCAAGTCCAAGTAATGGGAGCTTTCTTT. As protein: CASSQVQVMGAFF.

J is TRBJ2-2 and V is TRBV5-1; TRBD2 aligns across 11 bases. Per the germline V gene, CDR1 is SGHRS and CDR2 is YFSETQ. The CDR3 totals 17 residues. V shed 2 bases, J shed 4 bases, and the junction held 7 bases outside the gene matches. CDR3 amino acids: CASSLIAGGTRTGELFF. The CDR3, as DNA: TGCGCCAGCAGCTTAATAGCGGGAGGGACTCGCACCGGGGAGCTGTTTTTT.

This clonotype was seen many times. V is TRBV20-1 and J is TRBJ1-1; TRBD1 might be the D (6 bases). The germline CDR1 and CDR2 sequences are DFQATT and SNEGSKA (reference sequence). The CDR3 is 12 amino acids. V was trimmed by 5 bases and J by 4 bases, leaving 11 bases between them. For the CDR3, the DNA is TGCAGTGCTCCACAGGGAAGCACTGAAGCTTTCTTT. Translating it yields CSAPQGSTEAFF.

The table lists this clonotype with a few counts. CDR3 sequence reads: CAIDNSGGETDTQYF. DNA for the CDR3: TGTGCCATCGATAATAGCGGTGGGGAAACAGATACGCAGTATTTT. This sequence joins TRBV10-3 and TRBJ2-3; tentatively, D is TRBD2 (6 bases). Trimming shortened V by 8 bases and J by 3 bases, and 18 bases separated the two germline ends. From germline, CDR1 is ENHRY and CDR2 SYGVKD. The CDR3 runs 15 residues.

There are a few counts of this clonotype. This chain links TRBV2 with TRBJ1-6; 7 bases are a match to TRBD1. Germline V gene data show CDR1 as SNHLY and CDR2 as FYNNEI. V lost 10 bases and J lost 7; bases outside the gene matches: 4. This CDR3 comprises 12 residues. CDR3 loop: CATRDSNSPLHF. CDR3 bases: TGTGCCACCCGGGACAGCAATTCACCCCTCCACTTT.

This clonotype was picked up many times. The CDR3 region is CSARSEIDNEQFF. CDR3 nucleotide sequence: TGCAGTGCTAGGAGCGAAATTGACAATGAGCAGTTCTTC. V and J are TRBV20-1 and TRBJ2-1; D gene unclear. The V end lost 3 bases, the J end lost 5 bases, and 11 bases lay between the germline ends. Germline assignment: CDR1 DFQATT and CDR2 SNEGSKA (reference sequence). The CDR3 runs to 13 residues.

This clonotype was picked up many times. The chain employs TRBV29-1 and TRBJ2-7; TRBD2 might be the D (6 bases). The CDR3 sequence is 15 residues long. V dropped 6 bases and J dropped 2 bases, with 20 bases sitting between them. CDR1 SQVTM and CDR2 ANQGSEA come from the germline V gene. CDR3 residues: CSVDEGASGAYEQYF. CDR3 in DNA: TGCAGCGTAGATGAAGGGGCCTCGGGAGCCTACGAGCAGTACTTC.

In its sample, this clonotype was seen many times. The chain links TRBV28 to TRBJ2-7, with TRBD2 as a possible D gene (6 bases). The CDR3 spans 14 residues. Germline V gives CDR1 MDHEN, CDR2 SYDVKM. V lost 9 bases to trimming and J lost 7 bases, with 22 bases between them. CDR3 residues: CASSRRVQVREQYF. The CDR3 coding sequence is TGTGCCAGTTCCCGGAGGGTCCAGGTGAGGGAGCAGTACTTC.